This TCR beta chain comes out of a study of T cells after posttransplantation cyclophosphamide. A marrow graft followed busulfan-fludarabine conditioning, with cyclophosphamide on days +3 and +4. Generated by immunoSEQ multiplex PCR, the TCRdb table keeps only in-frame clones and is missing some. The table lists roughly 8,100 clones, with no singletons. There are many counts of this clone. Its target is unknown. Whole-study findings and limits: Donor CD8+ memory clones often dominated recipient blood repertoires at later times. Tissue-infiltrating T cells from skin or gut overlapped little with blood T cells. After PTCy, TRB diversity resembled that of CNI/methotrexate controls.

Germline-derived CDR1 and CDR2 are SGHVS and FNYEAQ. J was trimmed by 3 bases and V by 4 bases; bases with no gene match: 6. The CDR3 totals 16 residues. The material was PBMCs, obtained 94 days after allogeneic stem cell transplant with posttransplant cyclophosphamide. The genes are TRBV7-6 and TRBJ2-6; 7 bases align to TRBD2. The sequence came from a female patient between 60 and 69 years old who received an allogeneic stem cell transplant from an unrelated donor, was CMV-positive, and had acute GVHD only. Certain T cells may be donor cells from the graft. The CDR3 is CASSSSPSGGANVLTF. The CDR3 DNA is TGTGCCAGCAGCTCATCCCCTAGCGGTGGGGCCAACGTCCTGACTTTC.